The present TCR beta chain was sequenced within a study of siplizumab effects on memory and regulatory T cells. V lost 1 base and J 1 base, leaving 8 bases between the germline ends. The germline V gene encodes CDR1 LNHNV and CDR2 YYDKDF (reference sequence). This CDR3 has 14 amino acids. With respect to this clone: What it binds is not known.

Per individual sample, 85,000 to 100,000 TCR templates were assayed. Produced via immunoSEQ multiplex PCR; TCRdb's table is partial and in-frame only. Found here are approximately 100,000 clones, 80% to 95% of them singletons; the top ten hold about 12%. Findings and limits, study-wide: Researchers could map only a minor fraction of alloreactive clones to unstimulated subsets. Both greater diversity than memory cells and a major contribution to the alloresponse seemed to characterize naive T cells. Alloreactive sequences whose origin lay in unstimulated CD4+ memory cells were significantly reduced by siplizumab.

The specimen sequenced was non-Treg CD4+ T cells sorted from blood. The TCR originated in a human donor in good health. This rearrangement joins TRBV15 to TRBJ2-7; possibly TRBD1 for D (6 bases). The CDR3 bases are TGTGCCACCAGCAGAGGGGACAATTCCTACGAGCAGTACTTC. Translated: CATSRGDNSYEQYF.